This T cell receptor (beta chain) was sequenced for a study of blood T cell repertoires in COVID-19. Across the study: The United States, Italy and Spain were the sources of the acute and convalescent COVID-19 samples. T cells, B-cell-depleted T cells, or PBMCs supplied cDNA or gDNA.

This CDR3 spans 13 amino acids. Trimming shortened V by 10 bases and J by 4 bases, and 13 bases separated the two germline ends. Germline lookup yields CDR1 ENHRY and CDR2 SYGVKD. Authors' data handling: It was from reference gene primer amplification that nucleated cell counts were estimated. Using immunoSEQ multiplex PCR, the repertoire was profiled, and TCRdb retains in-frame clones only, with some absent. V, J and clone size reflect that table, while D and trimming were determined from the DNA. The data contain 25,000 to 35,000 clones, 80% to 90% of them singletons. This clonotype was sampled from a man aged 80 or over with acute or convalescent COVID-19. Specimen: peripheral blood. This sequence joins TRBV10-3 and TRBJ1-4; D may be TRBD1 (5 bases). The CDR3 here is CATGRGINEKLFF. The CDR3 nucleotides read TGTGCCACCGGCCGGGGGATTAATGAAAAACTGTTTTTT.